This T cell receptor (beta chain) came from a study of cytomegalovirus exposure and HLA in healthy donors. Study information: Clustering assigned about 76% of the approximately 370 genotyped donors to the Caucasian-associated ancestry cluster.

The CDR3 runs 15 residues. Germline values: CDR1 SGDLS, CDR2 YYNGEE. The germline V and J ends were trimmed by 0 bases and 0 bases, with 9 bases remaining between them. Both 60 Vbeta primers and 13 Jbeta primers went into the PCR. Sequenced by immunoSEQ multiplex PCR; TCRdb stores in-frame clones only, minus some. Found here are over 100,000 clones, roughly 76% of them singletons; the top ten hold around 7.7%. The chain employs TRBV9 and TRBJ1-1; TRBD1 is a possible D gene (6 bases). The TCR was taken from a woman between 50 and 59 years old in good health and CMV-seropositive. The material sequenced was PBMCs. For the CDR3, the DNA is TGTGCCAGCAGCGTAGGGGGGCGTTTGAACACTGAAGCTTTCTTT. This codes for CASSVGGRLNTEAFF.